A selection of T cell receptor beta chains follows, all from one sample in a study of blood T cell repertoires in COVID-19. Sequencing was performed with immunoSEQ multiplex PCR; in TCRdb, only in-frame clones are kept and a portion is missing. The sample lists over 200,000 clones, approximately 86% occurring once. Specimen: peripheral blood. All receptors derive from a woman aged 25 to 45 who had recovered from COVID-19. Each CDR3 is given with its conserved first and last residue. Each record gives: CDR3 protein, CDR3 DNA, J gene, D gene, CDR3 length, clone size, V gene. The D gene is left open where the match is weak. Clone size is shown for a subset of rows, as once, few, many or a class of expanded clone.

CDR3 protein: CASSPGQGNGYTF; CDR3 DNA: TGTGCCAGCAGTCCGGGACAGGGGAATGGCTACACCTTC; J gene: TRBJ1-2; D gene: TRBD1; CDR3 length: 13; clone size: NA; V gene: TRBV12-3/TRBV12-4
CDR3 protein: CASSQSGAGYEQYF; CDR3 DNA: TGTGCCAGCAGCCAGAGCGGGGCCGGCTACGAGCAGTACTTC; J gene: TRBJ2-7; D gene: TRBD2; CDR3 length: 14; clone size: few; V gene: TRBV6-2/TRBV6-3
CDR3 protein: CASSPAVVYGYTF; CDR3 DNA: TGTGCCAGCTCACCTGCGGTCGTCTATGGCTACACCTTC; J gene: TRBJ1-2; D gene: NA; CDR3 length: 13; clone size: NA; V gene: TRBV18
CDR3 protein: CASSLGEDNEQFF; CDR3 DNA: TGTGCCAGCAGCCTCGGGGAGGACAATGAGCAGTTCTTC; J gene: TRBJ2-1; D gene: NA; CDR3 length: 13; clone size: NA; V gene: TRBV11-3
CDR3 protein: CASSRNIGNEQFF; CDR3 DNA: TGTGCCAGCAGCCGCAACATTGGCAATGAGCAGTTCTTC; J gene: TRBJ2-1; D gene: NA; CDR3 length: 13; clone size: NA; V gene: TRBV7-3
CDR3 protein: CASSLARAGEQYF; CDR3 DNA: TGCGCCAGCAGCTTGGCCAGGGCCGGCGAGCAGTACTTC; J gene: TRBJ2-7; D gene: NA; CDR3 length: 13; clone size: NA; V gene: TRBV5-1
CDR3 protein: CASSSHFGYTF; CDR3 DNA: TGTGCCAGCAGCTCCCACTTTGGCTACACCTTC; J gene: TRBJ1-2; D gene: NA; CDR3 length: 11; clone size: NA; V gene: TRBV7-9
CDR3 protein: CASSNRVGEQYF; CDR3 DNA: TGTGCCAGCAGCAACAGGGTCGGTGAGCAGTACTTC; J gene: TRBJ2-7; D gene: NA; CDR3 length: 12; clone size: NA; V gene: TRBV5-4
CDR3 protein: CASSLAVGQGDGYTF; CDR3 DNA: TGTGCCAGCAGCTTAGCAGTAGGACAGGGTGATGGCTACACCTTC; J gene: TRBJ1-2; D gene: TRBD1; CDR3 length: 15; clone size: NA; V gene: TRBV7-2
CDR3 protein: CASSLGVQGEGSPLHF; CDR3 DNA: TGCGCCAGCAGCTTGGGAGTACAGGGCGAAGGATCACCCCTCCACTTT; J gene: TRBJ1-6; D gene: NA; CDR3 length: 16; clone size: NA; V gene: TRBV5-1
CDR3 protein: CASSFHRAGDTEAFF; CDR3 DNA: TGTGCCAGCAGTTTCCACAGGGCTGGGGACACTGAAGCTTTCTTT; J gene: TRBJ1-1; D gene: NA; CDR3 length: 15; clone size: NA; V gene: TRBV6-5
CDR3 protein: CASSLVASRETQYF; CDR3 DNA: TGTGCCAGCAGCTTAGTCGCCTCCCGGGAGACCCAGTACTTC; J gene: TRBJ2-5; D gene: NA; CDR3 length: 14; clone size: NA; V gene: TRBV7-2
CDR3 protein: CASHRGGTRDEQFF; CDR3 DNA: TGTGCCTCGCACAGGGGGGGTACAAGGGATGAGCAGTTCTTC; J gene: TRBJ2-1; D gene: NA; CDR3 length: 14; clone size: NA; V gene: TRBV7-2
CDR3 protein: CGTGTGDSPLHF; CDR3 DNA: TGTGGGACCGGGACAGGGGATTCACCCCTCCACTTT; J gene: TRBJ1-6; D gene: TRBD1; CDR3 length: 12; clone size: NA; V gene: TRBV27
CDR3 protein: CASSESSGTGELFF; CDR3 DNA: TGCGCCAGCAGTGAGTCGTCGGGAACCGGGGAGCTGTTTTTT; J gene: TRBJ2-2; D gene: NA; CDR3 length: 14; clone size: NA; V gene: TRBV10-1
CDR3 protein: CASSTGPSGLGTDTQYF; CDR3 DNA: TGTGCCAGCTCAACGGGTCCGTCGGGACTAGGCACAGATACGCAGTATTTT; J gene: TRBJ2-3; D gene: TRBD2; CDR3 length: 17; clone size: NA; V gene: TRBV18
CDR3 protein: CASRTGTDPWYGYTF; CDR3 DNA: TGTGCCAGCAGGACTGGGACAGATCCTTGGTATGGCTACACCTTC; J gene: TRBJ1-2; D gene: TRBD1; CDR3 length: 15; clone size: once; V gene: TRBV11-2
CDR3 protein: CASSDPGLDGYTF; CDR3 DNA: TGTGCCAGCAGCGACCCAGGGTTGGATGGCTACACCTTC; J gene: TRBJ1-2; D gene: NA; CDR3 length: 13; clone size: once; V gene: TRBV6-2/TRBV6-3
CDR3 protein: CASSLGTGNEEQYF; CDR3 DNA: TGTGCCAGCAGTTTGGGGACAGGGAACGAAGAGCAGTACTTC; J gene: TRBJ2-7; D gene: TRBD1; CDR3 length: 14; clone size: NA; V gene: TRBV27
CDR3 protein: CASSRLADTQYF; CDR3 DNA: TGTGCCAGCAGCCGACTAGCGGATACGCAGTATTTT; J gene: TRBJ2-3; D gene: TRBD2; CDR3 length: 12; clone size: NA; V gene: TRBV6-2/TRBV6-3
CDR3 protein: CASSLELAGDEQFF; CDR3 DNA: TGTGCCAGCAGCTTAGAACTAGCGGGGGATGAGCAGTTCTTC; J gene: TRBJ2-1; D gene: TRBD2; CDR3 length: 14; clone size: once; V gene: TRBV7-9
CDR3 protein: CASSYDSGLITYEQYF; CDR3 DNA: TGTGCCAGCAGTTACGATTCAGGATTGATAACCTACGAGCAGTACTTC; J gene: TRBJ2-7; D gene: NA; CDR3 length: 16; clone size: NA; V gene: TRBV6-2/TRBV6-3
CDR3 protein: CASSLAGDQPQHF; CDR3 DNA: TGCGCCAGCAGCTTGGCCGGTGATCAGCCCCAGCATTTT; J gene: TRBJ1-5; D gene: NA; CDR3 length: 13; clone size: few; V gene: TRBV5-1
CDR3 protein: CASSRGINEKLFF; CDR3 DNA: TGTGCCAGCAGCCGAGGCATAAATGAAAAACTGTTTTTT; J gene: TRBJ1-4; D gene: NA; CDR3 length: 13; clone size: NA; V gene: TRBV19
CDR3 protein: CASSLTGGQTQYF; CDR3 DNA: TGTGCCAGCAGCTTAACAGGGGGCCAGACCCAGTACTTC; J gene: TRBJ2-5; D gene: TRBD1; CDR3 length: 13; clone size: NA; V gene: TRBV7-3
CDR3 protein: CASSEGSSGGQETQYF; CDR3 DNA: TGCGCCAGCAGTGAGGGGTCTAGCGGGGGACAAGAGACCCAGTACTTC; J gene: TRBJ2-5; D gene: TRBD2; CDR3 length: 16; clone size: NA; V gene: TRBV10-1
CDR3 protein: CASSPGQGASSGYTF; CDR3 DNA: TGCGCCAGCAGCCCAGGACAGGGGGCAAGTAGCGGCTACACCTTC; J gene: TRBJ1-2; D gene: TRBD1; CDR3 length: 15; clone size: NA; V gene: TRBV4-1
CDR3 protein: CASSDWTGRTEAFF; CDR3 DNA: TGTGCCAGCAGTGACTGGACAGGGCGGACTGAAGCTTTCTTT; J gene: TRBJ1-1; D gene: TRBD1; CDR3 length: 14; clone size: NA; V gene: TRBV3-1/TRBV3-2
CDR3 protein: CASSLTGGPDTQYF; CDR3 DNA: TGTGCCAGCAGCTTAACAGGAGGGCCAGATACGCAGTATTTT; J gene: TRBJ2-3; D gene: NA; CDR3 length: 14; clone size: NA; V gene: TRBV7-3
CDR3 protein: CASSLEGQGSEQFF; CDR3 DNA: TGTGCCAGCAGCTTGGAGGGACAGGGTAGTGAGCAGTTCTTC; J gene: TRBJ2-1; D gene: TRBD1; CDR3 length: 14; clone size: NA; V gene: TRBV5-4
CDR3 protein: CASSPNFPTDTQYF; CDR3 DNA: TGTGCCAGCAGCCCGAACTTCCCCACAGATACGCAGTATTTT; J gene: TRBJ2-3; D gene: NA; CDR3 length: 14; clone size: NA; V gene: TRBV6-5
CDR3 protein: CASSINLEGGGPGQPQHF; CDR3 DNA: TGTGCCAGCAGCATAAATTTAGAGGGAGGGGGACCGGGTCAGCCCCAGCATTTT; J gene: TRBJ1-5; D gene: NA; CDR3 length: 18; clone size: NA; V gene: TRBV21-1
CDR3 protein: CATSGGQGYPAGELFF; CDR3 DNA: TGTGCCACCAGCGGGGGACAGGGCTACCCGGCCGGGGAGCTGTTTTTT; J gene: TRBJ2-2; D gene: TRBD1; CDR3 length: 16; clone size: few; V gene: TRBV15
CDR3 protein: CASSMTWQGAKDGYTF; CDR3 DNA: TGTGCCAGTAGTATGACTTGGCAGGGGGCAAAGGATGGCTACACCTTC; J gene: TRBJ1-2; D gene: TRBD1; CDR3 length: 16; clone size: NA; V gene: TRBV19
CDR3 protein: CATSGGGQGQAKDEKLFF; CDR3 DNA: TGTGCCACCAGTGGGGGTGGGCAGGGGCAAGCAAAGGATGAAAAACTGTTTTTT; J gene: TRBJ1-4; D gene: NA; CDR3 length: 18; clone size: NA; V gene: TRBV24-1
CDR3 protein: CASSLGVGTVQNEQFF; CDR3 DNA: TGTGCCAGCAGTTTGGGAGTTGGGACAGTGCAAAATGAGCAGTTCTTC; J gene: TRBJ2-1; D gene: TRBD1; CDR3 length: 16; clone size: NA; V gene: TRBV6-5
CDR3 protein: CASGQGARGNTIYF; CDR3 DNA: TGTGCCAGCGGACAGGGGGCGCGGGGAAACACCATATATTTT; J gene: TRBJ1-3; D gene: TRBD1; CDR3 length: 14; clone size: NA; V gene: TRBV6-6
CDR3 protein: CASSWGLAGASTDTQYF; CDR3 DNA: TGTGCCAGCAGCTGGGGACTAGCGGGGGCGAGCACAGATACGCAGTATTTT; J gene: TRBJ2-3; D gene: TRBD2; CDR3 length: 17; clone size: few; V gene: TRBV5-4
CDR3 protein: CASSLGGSGGTDTQYF; CDR3 DNA: TGTGCCAGCAGCTTGGGGGGGAGCGGGGGAACAGATACGCAGTATTTT; J gene: TRBJ2-3; D gene: TRBD2; CDR3 length: 16; clone size: once; V gene: TRBV5-4
CDR3 protein: CASSFSRQVYEQYF; CDR3 DNA: TGTGCCAGCAGCTTTTCGAGACAGGTGTACGAGCAGTACTTC; J gene: TRBJ2-7; D gene: NA; CDR3 length: 14; clone size: NA; V gene: TRBV5-6